Shown below are 32 T cell receptor beta chains from a single sample sequenced in a study of blood T cell repertoires in COVID-19 (dated by TCRdb to the early 2020s). The protocol used for the library was the immunoSEQ multiplex PCR assay. TCRdb re-hosts the immuneACCESS table, in-frame sequences only. Its copies lack some clones; in the studies checked, an unresolved V gene accounts for under half of them, and the cause for the rest is not known. The sample profile shows 58,000 or so clones; 70% to 90% of them were found once. Roughly 8.4% of the sample is in the top ten clones. Material for sequencing was peripheral blood. All receptors come from a woman in her seventies with active COVID-19.

The CDR3 protein is CASSYITGSPRETQYF. In nucleotides, the CDR3 is TGTGCCAGCAGTTATATCACGGGGTCCCCTCGAGAGACCCAGTACTTC. The gene calls are TRBV27 and TRBJ2-5; D is perhaps TRBD2 (5 bases). CDR1 is MNHEY and CDR2 is SMNVEV in the germline V gene (reference sequence). With 4 bases removed from V and 4 bases from J, the gap between germline ends came to 19 bases. The CDR3 has 16 amino acids.

The V call is TRBV5-5, the J call TRBJ1-4, with 10 bases identical to TRBD1. J lost 8 bases, V lost 4 bases, and 8 bases had no gene match. Germline lookup yields CDR1 SGHKS and CDR2 YYEKEE (reference sequence). The CDR3 has 15 residues. The CDR3 spells CASSTRQGAGEKLFF. The CDR3 nucleotides are TGTGCCAGCAGCACGAGACAGGGGGCAGGGGAAAAACTGTTTTTT.

This clone is a singleton in its sample. The chain recombines TRBV12-3 or TRBV12-4 with TRBJ2-7; weak D call: TRBD1 (5 bases). The CDR3 sequence is 13 residues long. Between the trimmed V and J ends, which lost 5 bases and 1 base, there was a span of 9 bases. The CDR3: CASSAQGSYEQYF. The CDR3 bases are TGTGCCAGCAGTGCGCAGGGTTCCTACGAGCAGTACTTC.

V and J are TRBV28 and TRBJ2-5; D perhaps matches TRBD2 (6 bases). V was cut by 5 bases and J by 1 base, with 14 bases left in between. The CDR3 is 15 amino acids. CDR1 MDHEN and CDR2 SYDVKM come from the germline V gene. CDR3 sequence (DNA): TGTGCCAGCAGTATCCCGGGAGAGATCCAAGAGACCCAGTACTTC. It translates to CASSIPGEIQETQYF.

The gene calls are TRBV20-1 and TRBJ1-5, with TRBD1 matching 10 bases. Germline CDR1 DFQATT, CDR2 SNEGSKA (reference sequence). With V trimmed by 3 bases and J by 6 bases, 8 bases remained unmatched. The CDR3 sequence is 15 residues long. The CDR3 nucleotides are TGCAGTGCTAGTTGGACAGGGGGTGTCGGTCAGCCCCAGCATTTT. It translates to CSASWTGGVGQPQHF.

This chain links TRBV19 with TRBJ2-2; TRBD2 is a possible D gene (6 bases). V shed 8 bases and J shed 5 bases, with 15 bases lying between them. CDR1 is LNHDA and CDR2 is SQIVND in the germline V gene (reference sequence). The CDR3 is 14 residues long. The DNA for the CDR3 is TGTGCCAGTGATCGGGGGTTTAGGACCGGGGAGCTGTTTTTT. Amino acid sequence: CASDRGFRTGELFF.

V usage is TRBV21-1 and J usage is TRBJ2-1; whether TRBD2, the table's D call, matches the DNA was not checked. TRBV21-1 represents a pseudogene. The CDR3 runs 11 residues. The CDR3 nucleotides are TGTGCCTTGAGGGCGGGAAGTGAGCAGTTCTTC. Its translation is CALRAGSEQFF.

This rearrangement joins TRBV6-5 to TRBJ2-5; D ambiguous. Germline values: CDR1 MNHEY, CDR2 SVGAGI. V was shortened by 2 bases and J by 4 bases, with 5 bases between the two germline ends. This CDR3 has 12 amino acids. Here the CDR3 DNA reads TGTGCCAGCAGTTACCCTCTAGAGACCCAGTACTTC. Protein product: CASSYPLETQYF.

The chain couples TRBV27 to TRBJ2-5; 7 positions agree with TRBD2. The J segment lost 2 bases and the V segment lost 6 bases, leaving 12 bases of the junction unmatched. The CDR3 totals 16 residues. Looked up from germline, CDR1 is MNHEY and CDR2 is SMNVEV (reference sequence). The DNA for the CDR3 is TGTGCCAGCAGGGTCCGGGACTACCTAAATCAAGAGACCCAGTACTTC. Protein product: CASRVRDYLNQETQYF.

The chain has TRBV5-1 and TRBJ2-3, with 8 bases that match TRBD2. CDR1 is SGHRS, CDR2 YFSETQ, per germline. The ends lost 3 bases at V and 6 bases at J; junction bases unmatched: 6. The CDR3 contains 14 residues. The CDR3 nucleotides are TGCGCCAGCAGCTCACTAGAGCGGGGGGATACGCAGTATTTT. It translates to CASSSLERGDTQYF.

The chain carries TRBV5-5 and TRBJ2-6, with 8 bases identical to TRBD2. The CDR3 consists of 17 residues. V shed 3 bases, J shed 2 bases, and the junction held 7 bases outside the gene matches. Germline CDR1 SGHKS, CDR2 YYEKEE (reference sequence). CDR3 bases: TGTGCCAGCAGCTCCCCGCGGGGGGAACCTGGGGCCAACGTCCTGACTTTC. It yields the protein CASSSPRGEPGANVLTF.

The V gene is TRBV7-3, the J gene TRBJ2-5; D gene uncertain. Trimming took off 8 bases at V and 3 bases at J, with 10 bases between the two ends. The CDR3 spans 12 residues. CDR1 is SGHTA, CDR2 FQGTGA, per germline. Here the CDR3 reads CASPAEKETQYF. In nucleotides, the CDR3 is TGTGCCAGCCCCGCAGAAAAAGAGACCCAGTACTTC.

This clone showed up just once. The chain recombines TRBV11-2 with TRBJ2-7, with a possible D match to TRBD2 (5 bases). This CDR3 is 12 amino acids long. In germline, CDR1 is SGHAT, CDR2 FQNNGV. Trimming took off 4 bases at V and 9 bases at J, with 13 bases between the two ends. The CDR3 loop is CASSSHSGMQYF. The DNA for the CDR3 is TGTGCCAGCAGCTCCCACTCCGGGATGCAGTACTTC. The full variable domain, its missing parts supplied by reference TRBV11-2 and TRBJ2-7, is EAGVAQSPRYKIIEKRQSVAFWCNPISGHATLYWYQQILGQGPKLLIQFQNNGVVDDSQLPKDRFSAERLKGVDSTLKIQPAKLEDSAVYLCASSSHSGMQYFGPGTRLTVT.

The chain links TRBV12-5 to TRBJ1-3; D may be TRBD1 (6 bases). This CDR3 spans 16 amino acids. The germline V gene encodes CDR1 LGHNT and CDR2 FRNRAP. Trimming removed 5 bases at V and 0 bases at J, with 14 bases between. The CDR3 spells CASGLGTGNSGNTIYF. CDR3 in DNA: TGTGCTAGTGGTCTCGGAACAGGGAACTCTGGAAACACCATATATTTT.

The V gene is TRBV7-9, the J gene TRBJ2-5, with D possibly being TRBD2 (6 bases). CDR3 length: 15 residues. CDR1 and CDR2 (germline): SEHNR, FQNEAQ (reference sequence). Trimming stripped 5 bases from V and 6 bases from J, with 19 bases between. The CDR3 region has the DNA TGTGCCAGCAGCGACCCTCGGAGGGGCCCCAAGACCCAGTACTTC. Protein product: CASSDPRRGPKTQYF.

The gene calls are TRBV27 and TRBJ2-3; 11 nucleotides line up with TRBD2. This CDR3 contains 17 residues. Germline CDR1 reads MNHEY; CDR2 reads SMNVEV (reference sequence). With V trimmed by 5 bases and J by 4 bases, 11 bases remained unmatched. CDR3 in amino acids: CASSIIAGGPGADTQYF. Here the CDR3 DNA reads TGTGCCAGCAGTATCATAGCGGGAGGGCCTGGGGCAGATACGCAGTATTTT.

This chain joins TRBV25-1 and TRBJ2-7; 8 positions match TRBD1. The CDR3 has 13 residues. The V and J ends lost 2 bases and 5 bases, in that order; junction bases with no gene match: 2. Germline V gene data show CDR1 as MGHDK and CDR2 as SYGVNS. CDR3 in amino acids: CASSEGDRNEQYF. Written as DNA, the CDR3 is TGTGCCAGCAGTGAAGGGGACAGGAACGAGCAGTACTTC.

V is TRBV5-6 and J is TRBJ1-6; the match to TRBD1 covers 11 bases. V lost 3 bases and J lost 12; bases outside the gene matches: 11. Germline lookup yields CDR1 SGHDT and CDR2 YYEEEE. This CDR3 has 16 amino acids. In DNA, the CDR3 is TGTGCCAGCAGCTCAGCAGGGACAGGGGGTTACGGACCCCTCCACTTT. Its translation: CASSSAGTGGYGPLHF.

V is TRBV19 and J is TRBJ2-7; tentatively, D is TRBD2 (5 bases). Germline CDR1 reads LNHDA; CDR2 reads SQIVND (reference sequence). V lost 5 bases to trimming and J lost 2 bases, with 16 bases between them. The CDR3 extends over 15 amino acids. CDR3 in amino acids: CASSPDLDGTYEQYF. CDR3 bases: TGTGCCAGTAGTCCAGACTTAGACGGGACCTACGAGCAGTACTTC.

This chain connects TRBV5-1 to TRBJ2-5, with D perhaps matching TRBD1 (5 bases). Germline CDR1 reads SGHRS; CDR2 reads YFSETQ. CDR3 length equals 13 residues. V was shortened by 4 bases and J by 2 bases, with 9 bases between the two germline ends. DNA for the CDR3: TGCGCCAGCAGCATAGGGGTACAAGAGACCCAGTACTTC. This translates into CASSIGVQETQYF.

The chain combines TRBV7-6 with TRBJ2-7; 11 bases map to TRBD2. V was clipped by 5 bases and J by 3 bases; unmatched bases: 12. CDR3 length: 17 amino acids. Germline CDR1 is SGHVS and CDR2 is FNYEAQ. The CDR3 DNA sequence: TGTGCCAGCAGCGCCGCCTTGACTAGCGGGAATTTCTACGAGCAGTACTTC. This translates into CASSAALTSGNFYEQYF. Filled out from reference TRBV7-6 and TRBJ2-7, the complete variable domain reads GAGVSQSPRYKVTKRGQDVALRCDPISGHVSLYWYRQALGQGPEFLTYFNYEAQQDKSGLPNDRFSAERPEGSISTLTIQRTEQRDSAMYRCASSAALTSGNFYEQYFGPGTRLTVT.

This clone appeared a few times. This sequence joins TRBV27 and TRBJ1-1; 7 bases line up with TRBD1. Unmatched junction bases numbered 3, after V lost 3 bases and J lost 8 bases. CDR1 and CDR2 from the germline V gene are MNHEY and SMNVEV (reference sequence). The CDR3 is 12 amino acids. The CDR3 nucleotides read TGTGCCAGCAGTTTCCCGACAGGGGAAGCTTTCTTT. Translating it yields CASSFPTGEAFF.

The J gene is TRBJ2-1, the V gene TRBV12-3 or TRBV12-4, with TRBD2 identical over 8 bases. The J segment lost 16 bases and the V segment lost 9 bases, leaving 14 bases of the junction unmatched. The CDR3 is 12 amino acids. The CDR3 DNA sequence: TGTGCCAGTGGCCCCGGCGGGAGGAGGAAATTCTTC. Encoded protein: CASGPGGRRKFF.

V usage is TRBV3-1 (or the pseudogene TRBV3-2) and J usage is TRBJ1-2; no clear D. The CDR3 sequence is 14 residues long. With 2 bases removed from V and 4 bases from J, the gap between germline ends came to 11 bases. Germline-derived CDR1 and CDR2 are LGHDT and YNNKEL (reference sequence). Here the CDR3 DNA reads TGTGCCAGCAGCCAAAAACAGATCAGCTATGGCTACACCTTC. Its translation: CASSQKQISYGYTF.

The chain has TRBV9 and TRBJ2-1; 11 bases are a match to TRBD2. V trimming: 0 bases; J trimming: 4 bases; junction bases outside the gene matches: 3. Germline V gene data show CDR1 as SGDLS and CDR2 as YYNGEE. CDR3 length: 16 residues. CDR3 region: CASSVAGTSGYNEQFF. CDR3 nucleotide sequence: TGTGCCAGCAGCGTAGCTGGGACTAGCGGTTACAATGAGCAGTTCTTC. The complete variable domain, with remaining parts taken from reference TRBV9 and TRBJ2-1, reads DSGVTQTPKHLITATGQRVTLRCSPRSGDLSVYWYQQSLDQGLQFLIQYYNGEERAKGNILERFSAQQFPDLHSELNLSSLELGDSALYFCASSVAGTSGYNEQFFGPGTRLTVL.

The rearrangement links TRBV19 to TRBJ2-3; 7 bases are a match to TRBD1. In germline, CDR1 is LNHDA, CDR2 SQIVND (reference sequence). The CDR3 spans 15 residues. V was pared by 7 bases and J by 2 bases, with 9 bases of the junction left unmatched. For the CDR3, the DNA is TGTGCCAGTAAAACTATTGGACAGGTCACAGATACGCAGTATTTT. Translated: CASKTIGQVTDTQYF.

The rearrangement uses TRBV28 and TRBJ1-4, with D maybe TRBD1 (6 bases). V was pared by 8 bases and J by 3 bases, with 16 bases between. The CDR3 sequence is 15 residues long. The germline CDR1 and CDR2 sequences are MDHEN and SYDVKM. CDR3: CASYSHRAPNEKLFF. The CDR3 DNA is TGTGCCAGCTACTCGCACAGGGCTCCTAATGAAAAACTGTTTTTT.

The rearrangement joins TRBV7-3 to TRBJ1-1; a possible D gene is TRBD1 (5 bases). The CDR3 length is 14 residues. The V end lost 5 bases, the J end lost 0 bases, and 10 bases lay between the germline ends. CDR1 is SGHTA and CDR2 is FQGTGA in the germline V gene. DNA for the CDR3: TGTGCCAGCAGCCCTGGACACATGAACACTGAAGCTTTCTTT. It encodes CASSPGHMNTEAFF.

The CDR3 loop is CASRRLAGTSEFYEQYF. The CDR3 coding sequence is TGTGCCAGCAGGCGACTAGCGGGGACCAGTGAGTTCTACGAGCAGTACTTC. The V and J genes are TRBV6-6 and TRBJ2-7; 11 bases match TRBD2. The CDR3 has 17 residues. Germline CDR1 is MNHNY and CDR2 is SVGAGI (reference sequence). The J segment lost 3 bases and the V segment lost 6 bases, leaving 13 bases of the junction unmatched.

This chain joins TRBV7-6 and TRBJ2-1; the D gene is possibly TRBD2 (5 bases). Per the germline V gene, CDR1 is SGHVS and CDR2 is FNYEAQ. The CDR3 is made up of 13 amino acids. V lost 4 bases to trimming and J lost 7 bases, with 11 bases between them. In DNA form, the CDR3 reads TGTGCCAGCAGCTCACCGAGGGTTAATGAGCAGTTCTTC. It is translated as CASSSPRVNEQFF.

The chain couples TRBV6-2 or TRBV6-3 to TRBJ1-6; no clear D gene. Germline lookup yields CDR1 MNHEY and CDR2 SVGEGT. Trimming removed 2 bases at V and 10 bases at J, with 18 bases between. The CDR3 loop spans 16 amino acids. CDR3 sequence: CASSYGGPPVDSPLHF. The CDR3 DNA is TGTGCCAGCAGTTACGGAGGGCCCCCGGTCGACTCACCCCTCCACTTT.

The V call is TRBV5-1, the J call TRBJ2-3; 7 bases map to TRBD1. Germline assignment: CDR1 SGHRS and CDR2 YFSETQ. The CDR3 is 15 residues long. Trimming removed 0 bases from V and 2 bases from J; junction bases left unmatched: 3. The CDR3 is CASSLGGTDTDTQYF. The CDR3 nucleotides read TGCGCCAGCAGCTTGGGGGGGACAGACACAGATACGCAGTATTTT.